This T cell receptor beta chain was observed in a study of blood T cell repertoires in COVID-19. Study as a whole: Sources were T cells, B-cell-depleted T cells, or PBMCs; the material itself was cDNA or gDNA.

Assay: immunoSEQ multiplex PCR; the TCRdb copy retains only in-frame clones and omits some. The table has approximately 200,000 clones, 75% to 85% seen once; the top ten hold 5.5% to 7%. This sequence originates from a middle-aged woman with COVID-19, enrolled during active disease. Source material: peripheral blood.

CDR3 amino acids: CSVQSWKGSFF. CDR3 sequence (DNA): TGCAGCGTTCAGTCTTGGAAGGGGTCTTTCTTT. The chain has TRBV29-1 and TRBJ1-1; D might be TRBD1 (5 bases). Germline-derived CDR1 and CDR2 are SQVTM and ANQGSEA. Trimming left V 5 bases short and J 12 bases short, with 16 bases between. This CDR3 has 11 residues.